This T cell receptor beta chain was profiled in a study of kidney transplant recipient with SARS-CoV-2 infection (dated by TCRdb to the early 2020s). Of note for this clonotype: Its antigen is unknown. A much bigger clone sits one base away, suggesting this may be a read error.

Per the germline V gene (reference sequence), SGHNT is the CDR1 and YYREEE is the CDR2. CDR3 length: 16 amino acids, cysteine to phenylalanine. The entry retains the CDR3 DNA only, 48 bases that are in frame from base 1. The V end gives up 0 bases and the J end 0 bases, leaving 5 bases in the junction not matched to a gene. This specimen's time point label, interpreted: pre-pandemic baseline sample and day 111 after first positive SARS-CoV-2 test. Sequenced on an Illumina MiSeq. The peripheral T cell repertoire was profiled for human TCRbeta genes. In the authors' own workflow: Beta-binomial modelling was used to test for differences in clonotype abundance while accounting for variability over time. Clonotypes that had expanded were screened against the ImmuneCODE reference database of SARS-CoV-2-associated TCRs and mapped onto regions of the viral genome. Additional repertoire analyses were carried out for TRBV gene usage, CDR3 length, CDR3 amino acid overlap between time points, clonotype abundance distributions and Jaccard similarity. Using fastp at Q25 and MiXCR, TCRdb reprocessed the public reads and kept productive beta chains. Identical CDR3 proteins give one entry, which carries the most common genes and DNA. The V and J calls shown here were made by TCRdb, not taken from the authors' results. For this sample the table gives 200,000 to 300,000 distinct CDR3 sequences, of which more than 25% were detected only once. About 7% of the sample goes to the ten largest clones.

The chain employs TRBV5-4 and TRBJ2-7, and 8 bases in between align with TRBD2. Sequencing was performed on a blood sample, taken at baseline and on approximately day 120 from a kidney transplant recipient. This clonotype was sampled from a male patient aged 25-45 years who had COVID-19 and was a kidney transplant recipient. Following a transplant, a fraction of the T cells may be traceable to the graft donor. Here the CDR3 is given as CASSLGPAGVSYEQYF. The sequenced DNA: TGTGCCAGCAGCTTGGGACCAGCGGGGGTCTCCTACGAGCAGTACTTC.